These 15 T cell receptor beta chains were all obtained from the same sample, sequenced in a study of blood T cells in healthy people across ages. Together with a sample-barcoded 5' primer, a J-beta primer mix was included in a second PCR lasting about 7 to 11 cycles. TCRdb used MiXCR to reprocess the 5' RACE reads, holding one entry per CDR3 protein. The table lists about 1.1 million distinct CDR3 sequences, more than 30% of them singletons. Sequencing was carried out using blood. These receptors were collected from a man younger than 35 in good health.

This clonotype occurred a few times. The V call is TRBV4-1, the J call TRBJ2-1, with 7 bases identical to TRBD1. V gave up 1 base and J gave up 8 bases; unmatched junction bases: 11. CDR3 length equals 16 residues. Germline CDR1 reads MGHRA; CDR2 reads YSYEKL. The CDR3 is CASSQVLTGNRYEQFF. In DNA, the CDR3 is TGCGCCAGCAGCCAAGTTTTGACAGGGAATAGGTATGAGCAGTTCTTC.

This rearrangement joins TRBV5-1 to TRBJ1-6; no definite D call. V dropped 3 bases and J dropped 8 bases, with 15 bases sitting between them. The CDR3 has 15 residues. CDR1 and CDR2 (germline): SGHRS, YFSETQ. CDR3 nucleotide sequence: TGCGCCAGCAGCTCATTCGGTCTGGACCATTCACCCCTCCACTTT. Its protein is CASSSFGLDHSPLHF.

The DNA for the CDR3 is TGTGCCAGTAGTATGACAGGGGGGAATGAAAAACTGTTTTTT. Encoded protein: CASSMTGGNEKLFF. The chain recombines TRBV19 with TRBJ1-4; 9 positions match TRBD1. The CDR3 extends over 14 amino acids. After removal of 3 bases from V and 5 bases from J, the junction contained 1 base not matched to a gene. Germline loops: CDR1 LNHDA, CDR2 SQIVND (reference sequence).

Points on this clonotype: A clone one base away is much larger, so this may be a read error. The chain links TRBV2 to TRBJ1-1; D gene ambiguous. This CDR3 comprises 12 residues. Germline CDR1 SNHLY, CDR2 FYNNEI. The CDR3 spells CTSSGPLTEAFF. As DNA, the CDR3 is TGTACCAGCAGTGGACCTTTAACTGAAGCTTTCTTT.

The chain joins TRBV9 to TRBJ2-2; D remains unclear. The CDR3 runs to 13 residues. CDR1 SGDLS and CDR2 YYNGEE come from the germline V gene. Trimming stripped 6 bases from V and 7 bases from J, with 13 bases between. This CDR3 reads CASNKKGGGELFF. CDR3 DNA sequence: TGTGCCAGCAACAAAAAGGGTGGCGGGGAGCTGTTTTTT.

This clonotype was detected once. This chain links TRBV20-1 with TRBJ2-7; weak D call: TRBD1 (5 bases). The CDR3 spans 14 residues. Germline V gene sequence: CDR1 DFQATT, CDR2 SNEGSKA (reference sequence). V was cut by 0 bases and J by 0 bases, with 9 bases left in between. The DNA for the CDR3 is TGCAGTGCTAGAGATAGGGGTTCCTCCTACGAGCAGTACTTC. It is translated as CSARDRGSSYEQYF.

J is TRBJ1-1 and V is TRBV30; the D gene is possibly TRBD1 (6 bases). The CDR3 extends over 11 amino acids. Trimming shortened V by 4 bases and J by 5 bases, and 8 bases separated the two germline ends. Germline loops: CDR1 GTSNPN, CDR2 SVGIG (reference sequence). DNA of the CDR3: TGTGCCTGGACCAGGGGAACTGAAGCTTTCTTT. The encoded protein is CAWTRGTEAFF.

V gene TRBV20-1 combines with J gene TRBJ2-1, with 13 bases lining up with TRBD2. Germline CDR1 is DFQATT and CDR2 is SNEGSKA (reference sequence). V lost 4 bases and J lost 8; bases outside the gene matches: 5. This CDR3 is built from 14 residues. In DNA form, the CDR3 reads TGCAGTGCTATCACTAGCGGGGGGGAAGATGAGCAGTTCTTC. This codes for CSAITSGGEDEQFF.

The V gene is TRBV12-3 or TRBV12-4, the J gene TRBJ2-5; D possibly uses TRBD1 or TRBD2 (7 bases each). The J call may not be correct, given that the DNA end is closer to TRBJ2-7. The CDR3 spans 14 residues. DNA of the CDR3: TGTGCCAGCAGTTGGTACAGGGGAGGGGGCGAGCAGTACTTC. It yields the protein CASSWYRGGGEQYF.

In regard to this clonotype: A read error may produce the germline difference seen at one junction end. The chain combines TRBV7-2 with TRBJ2-1; D perhaps matches TRBD2 (5 bases). CDR3 length equals 14 residues. Germline CDR1 and CDR2: SGHTA and FQGNSA. The CDR3: CAGSLALNYNEQFF. The CDR3 DNA reads TGTGCCGGCAGCTTAGCGCTAAACTACAATGAGCAGTTCTTC.

This clonotype has a handful of counts. The J gene is TRBJ2-1, the V gene TRBV3-1; D not resolved. The germline gives CDR1 LGHDT, CDR2 YNNKEL (reference sequence). The CDR3 sequence is 14 residues long. Between the trimmed V and J ends, which lost 3 bases and 7 bases, there was a span of 13 bases. CDR3 protein: CASSQDTGYNEQFF. CDR3 sequence (DNA): TGTGCCAGCAGCCAGGATACCGGGTATAATGAGCAGTTCTTC.

The J gene is TRBJ2-5, the V gene TRBV12-3 or TRBV12-4, with TRBD1 as a possible D gene (6 bases). The J call may be wrong; the DNA end is better matched by TRBJ2-7. The CDR3 loop spans 13 amino acids. CDR3 DNA sequence: TGTGCCAGCAGTCCCGGACAGTACTACGAGCAGTACTTC. Amino acid sequence: CASSPGQYYEQYF.

This clonotype was observed a few times. The V gene is TRBV4-3, the J gene TRBJ2-1, with D perhaps TRBD2 (5 bases). Germline V gives CDR1 LGHNA, CDR2 YSLEER. Deletions cut 0 bases from V and 5 bases from J, with 17 bases between. There are 17 residues in the CDR3. The CDR3 nucleotides are TGCGCCAGCAGCCAAGATCTTAAAGGGCTAGCCAACAATGAGCAGTTCTTC. This gives the protein CASSQDLKGLANNEQFF.

CDR3 nucleotides: TGCGCCAGCAGCTTGCCGGGGGGCTCAAGAAACACCATATATTTT. This sequence encodes CASSLPGGSRNTIYF. The V call is TRBV5-1, the J call TRBJ1-3; a weak D match, TRBD1 (6 bases). The length of the CDR3 is 15 residues. Trimming pared 1 base from V and 5 bases from J, leaving 13 bases between. Germline values: CDR1 SGHRS, CDR2 YFSETQ.

V and J are TRBV7-2 and TRBJ1-1; no firm D call. The CDR3 is 15 residues long. The V and J ends lost 1 base and 2 bases respectively, with 11 bases between them. Looked up from germline, CDR1 is SGHTA and CDR2 is FQGNSA. The CDR3 DNA follows: TGTGCCAGCAGCTTAGGTGCGGACCCCAACACTGAAGCTTTCTTT. It codes for CASSLGADPNTEAFF.